This T cell receptor beta chain appears in the sequencing data of a study of cytomegalovirus exposure and HLA in healthy donors. The study's findings and limits: There were some V segments, including TRBV6-2 and TRBV6-3, excluded as indistinguishable. In a later analysis, the majority of CMV-associated beta chains seemingly showed HLA restriction. A later analysis reported that several of the most significant clusters appeared to be linked to common viral pathogens, among them Epstein-Barr virus.

The PCR made use of 60 Vbeta and 13 Jbeta primers. TCRdb's table, derived via immunoSEQ multiplex PCR, lists solely in-frame clones and lacks some. The sample records around 260,000 clones, about four fifths being singletons. A remark on this clone: The antigen remains unidentified.

Between the trimmed V and J ends, which lost 4 bases and 2 bases, there was a span of 9 bases. The CDR3 has 13 residues. Germline CDR1 is WSHSY and CDR2 is SAAADI. The clonotype originates from a girl aged 2 to 9 in good health and CMV-seronegative. The gene calls are TRBV10-2 and TRBJ2-7; possible D gene TRBD1, 5 bases. The sequenced sample consisted of PBMCs. CDR3 sequence reads: CASSVQVTYEQYF. CDR3 nucleotides: TGCGCCAGCAGTGTACAGGTTACCTACGAGCAGTACTTC.